This T cell receptor beta chain comes out of a study of T-cell memory formation after mild COVID-19. This CDR3 has 16 residues. Germline V lookup: CDR1 KGHDR, CDR2 SFDVKD. Trimming took 3 bases from V and 2 from J; bases not matched to a gene: 5. Study outcomes and limitations: The finding that pre-infection memory included some responding clones suggested that cross-reactive memory joined.

Note on this clonotype: Its antigen remains unidentified.

Libraries for TCRalpha and TCRbeta carried sample barcodes and unique molecular identifiers via 5'RACE. TCRdb reanalysed the 5' RACE reads using MiXCR and keeps one entry per CDR3 protein. The table records 350,000 or so distinct CDR3 sequences, around a fifth of them present only once. The sequenced material came from PBMCs or a T cell subset sorted from them (not recorded which). This chain links TRBV24-1 with TRBJ2-3; TRBD2 matches 9 bases. The TCR originated in an adult woman who had mild COVID-19 (a few samples of this study predate the infection). Cell type and time point are not known. This CDR3 reads CATSDPLAGDTDTQYF. CDR3 nucleotides: TGTGCCACCAGTGATCCCTTAGCGGGAGACACAGATACGCAGTATTTT.